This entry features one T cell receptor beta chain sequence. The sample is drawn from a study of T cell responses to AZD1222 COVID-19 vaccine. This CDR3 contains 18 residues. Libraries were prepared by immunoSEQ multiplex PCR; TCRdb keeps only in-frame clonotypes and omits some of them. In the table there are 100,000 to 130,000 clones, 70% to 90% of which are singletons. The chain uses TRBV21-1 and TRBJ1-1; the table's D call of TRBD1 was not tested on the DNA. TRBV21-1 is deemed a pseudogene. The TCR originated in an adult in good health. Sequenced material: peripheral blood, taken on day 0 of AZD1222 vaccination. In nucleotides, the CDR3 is TGTGCCAGCAGCCTTGGCCCCTCCCCGACACGGAATCCGCAGGAAGCTTTCTTT. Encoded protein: CASSLGPSPTRNPQEAFF.